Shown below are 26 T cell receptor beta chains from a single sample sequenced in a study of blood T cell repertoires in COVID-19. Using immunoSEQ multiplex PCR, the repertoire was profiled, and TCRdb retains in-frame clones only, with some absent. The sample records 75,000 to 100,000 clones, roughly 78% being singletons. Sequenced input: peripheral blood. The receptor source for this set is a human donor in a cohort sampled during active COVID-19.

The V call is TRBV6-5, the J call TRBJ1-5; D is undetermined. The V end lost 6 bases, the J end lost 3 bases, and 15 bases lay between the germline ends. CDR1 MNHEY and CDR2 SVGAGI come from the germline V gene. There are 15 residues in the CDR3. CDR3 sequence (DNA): TGTGCCAGCAGCGGAGGACGGAGTTCCAATCAGCCCCAGCATTTT. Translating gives CASSGGRSSNQPQHF.

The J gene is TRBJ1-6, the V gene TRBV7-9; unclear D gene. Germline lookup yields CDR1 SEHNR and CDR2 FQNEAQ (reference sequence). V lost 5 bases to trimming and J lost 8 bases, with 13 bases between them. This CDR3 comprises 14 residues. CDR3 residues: CASSPSPADSPLHF. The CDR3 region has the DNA TGTGCCAGCAGCCCTAGCCCCGCGGATTCACCCCTCCACTTT.

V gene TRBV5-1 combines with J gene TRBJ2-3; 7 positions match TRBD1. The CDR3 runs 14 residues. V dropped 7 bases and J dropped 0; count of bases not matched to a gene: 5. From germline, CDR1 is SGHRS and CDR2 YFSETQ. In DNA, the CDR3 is TGCGCCAGCGGGGACAGCTCTAGCACAGATACGCAGTATTTT. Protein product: CASGDSSSTDTQYF.

The CDR3 region has the DNA TGTGCCAGCAGTCTCCGGGACATGGAAGCTTTCTTT. Translation gives CASSLRDMEAFF. The V gene is TRBV6-6, the J gene TRBJ1-1, with D possibly matching TRBD1 (6 bases). Trimming cost V 5 bases and J 8 bases, with 12 bases left between them. CDR3 length: 12 residues. Germline values: CDR1 MNHNY, CDR2 SVGAGI (reference sequence).

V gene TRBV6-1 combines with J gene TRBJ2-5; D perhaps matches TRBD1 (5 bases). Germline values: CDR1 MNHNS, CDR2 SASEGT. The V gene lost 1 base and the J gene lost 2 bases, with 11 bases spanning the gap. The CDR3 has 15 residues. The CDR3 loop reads CASSEGGAVQETQYF. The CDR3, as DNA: TGTGCCAGCAGTGAAGGTGGGGCCGTGCAAGAGACCCAGTACTTC.

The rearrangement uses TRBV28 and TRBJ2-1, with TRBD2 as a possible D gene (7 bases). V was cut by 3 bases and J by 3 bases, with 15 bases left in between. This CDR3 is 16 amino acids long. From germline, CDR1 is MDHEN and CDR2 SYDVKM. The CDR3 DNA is TGTGCCAGCAGTTTGCCGGGGGGCGGGGTCTACAATGAGCAGTTCTTC. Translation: CASSLPGGGVYNEQFF. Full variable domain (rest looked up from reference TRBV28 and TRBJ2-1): DVKVTQSSRYLVKRTGEKVFLECVQDMDHENMFWYRQDPGLGLRLIYFSYDVKMKEKGDIPEGYSVSREKKERFSLILESASTNQTSMYLCASSLPGGGVYNEQFFGPGTRLTVL.

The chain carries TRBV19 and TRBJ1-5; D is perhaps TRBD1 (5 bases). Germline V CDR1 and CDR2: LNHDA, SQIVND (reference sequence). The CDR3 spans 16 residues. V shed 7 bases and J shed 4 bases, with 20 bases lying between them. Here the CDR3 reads CASMGWGREINQPQHF. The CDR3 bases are TGTGCCAGTATGGGCTGGGGCAGGGAAATTAATCAGCCCCAGCATTTT.

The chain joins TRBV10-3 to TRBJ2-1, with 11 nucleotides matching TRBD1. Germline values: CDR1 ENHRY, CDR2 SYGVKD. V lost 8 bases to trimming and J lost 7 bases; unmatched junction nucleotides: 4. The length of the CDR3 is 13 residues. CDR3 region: CAIRRDRGNEQFF. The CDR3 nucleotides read TGTGCCATCCGTCGGGACAGGGGGAATGAGCAGTTCTTC.

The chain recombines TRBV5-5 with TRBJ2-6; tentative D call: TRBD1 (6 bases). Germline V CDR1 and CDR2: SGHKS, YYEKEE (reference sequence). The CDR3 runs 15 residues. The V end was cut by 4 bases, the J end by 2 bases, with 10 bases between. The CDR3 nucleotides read TGTGCCAGCAGCCCAAAGGGGGCTGGGGCCAACGTCCTGACTTTC. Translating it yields CASSPKGAGANVLTF. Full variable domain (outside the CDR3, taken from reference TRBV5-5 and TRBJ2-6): DAGVTQSPTHLIKTRGQQVTLRCSPISGHKSVSWYQQVLGQGPQFIFQYYEKEERGRGNFPDRFSARQFPNYSSELNVNALLLGDSALYLCASSPKGAGANVLTFGAGSRLTVL.

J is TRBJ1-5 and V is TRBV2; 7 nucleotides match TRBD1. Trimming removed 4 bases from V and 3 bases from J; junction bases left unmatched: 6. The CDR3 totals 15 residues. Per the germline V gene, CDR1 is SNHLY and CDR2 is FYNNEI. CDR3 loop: CASSASGQNNQPQHF. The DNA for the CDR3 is TGTGCCAGCAGTGCCTCGGGACAGAACAATCAGCCCCAGCATTTT.

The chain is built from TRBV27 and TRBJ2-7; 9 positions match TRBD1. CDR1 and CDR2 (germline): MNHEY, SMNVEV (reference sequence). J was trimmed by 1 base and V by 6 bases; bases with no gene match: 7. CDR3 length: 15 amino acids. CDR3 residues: CASSPTGGLSYEQYF. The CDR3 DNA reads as TGTGCCAGCAGCCCAACAGGGGGCCTATCCTACGAGCAGTACTTC.

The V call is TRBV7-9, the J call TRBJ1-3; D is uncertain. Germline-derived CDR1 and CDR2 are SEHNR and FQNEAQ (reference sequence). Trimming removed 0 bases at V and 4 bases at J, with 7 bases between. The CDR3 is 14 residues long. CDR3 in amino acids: CASSLASFGNTIYF. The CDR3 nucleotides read TGTGCCAGCAGCTTAGCGTCTTTCGGAAACACCATATATTTT.

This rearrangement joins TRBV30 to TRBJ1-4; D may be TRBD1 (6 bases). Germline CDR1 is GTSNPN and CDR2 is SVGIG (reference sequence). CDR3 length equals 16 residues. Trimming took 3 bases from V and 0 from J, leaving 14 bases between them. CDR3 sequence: CAWRGGALSTNEKLFF. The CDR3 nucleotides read TGTGCCTGGAGGGGGGGGGCCCTTTCAACTAATGAAAAACTGTTTTTT. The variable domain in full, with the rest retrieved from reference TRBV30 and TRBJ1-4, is SQTIHQWPATLVQPVGSPLSLECTVEGTSNPNLYWYRQAAGRGLQLLFYSVGIGQISSEVPQNLSASRPQDRQFILSSKKLLLSDSGFYLCAWRGGALSTNEKLFFGSGTQLSVL.

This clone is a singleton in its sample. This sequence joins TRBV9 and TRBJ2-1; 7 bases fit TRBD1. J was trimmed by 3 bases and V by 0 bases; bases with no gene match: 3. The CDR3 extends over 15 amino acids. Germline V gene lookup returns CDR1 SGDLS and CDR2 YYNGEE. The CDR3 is CASSVAAGGYNEQFF. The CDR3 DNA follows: TGTGCCAGCAGCGTAGCGGCAGGGGGCTACAATGAGCAGTTCTTC.

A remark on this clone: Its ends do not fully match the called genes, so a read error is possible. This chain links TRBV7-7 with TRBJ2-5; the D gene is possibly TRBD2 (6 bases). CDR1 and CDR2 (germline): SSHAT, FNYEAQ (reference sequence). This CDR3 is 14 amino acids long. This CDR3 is CASSSTALGGTQYF. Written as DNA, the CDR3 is TGTGCTAGCAGTTCGACGGCCTTGGGGGGGACCCAGTACTTC.

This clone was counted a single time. In DNA form, the CDR3 reads TGTGCCAGCAGCTTGGAGGTGGGCCCAGAGCAGCCCCAGCATTTT. Amino acid sequence: CASSLEVGPEQPQHF. The J gene is TRBJ1-5, the V gene TRBV5-5; D is uncertain. CDR3 size: 15 residues. Looked up from germline, CDR1 is SGHKS and CDR2 is YYEKEE (reference sequence). V was pared by 0 bases and J by 7 bases, with 14 bases between.

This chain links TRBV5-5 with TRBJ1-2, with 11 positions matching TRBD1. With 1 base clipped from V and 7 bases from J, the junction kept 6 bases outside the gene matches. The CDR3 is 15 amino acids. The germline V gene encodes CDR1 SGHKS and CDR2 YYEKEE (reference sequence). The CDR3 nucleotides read TGTGCCAGCAGCTTGAAGGGGACAGGGGGAAGTGGCTACACCTTC. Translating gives CASSLKGTGGSGYTF.

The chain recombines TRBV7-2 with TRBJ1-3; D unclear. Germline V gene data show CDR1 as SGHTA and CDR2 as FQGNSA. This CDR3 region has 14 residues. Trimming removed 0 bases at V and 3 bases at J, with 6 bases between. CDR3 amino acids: CASSLAASGNTIYF. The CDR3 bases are TGTGCCAGCAGCTTAGCCGCCAGTGGAAACACCATATATTTT.

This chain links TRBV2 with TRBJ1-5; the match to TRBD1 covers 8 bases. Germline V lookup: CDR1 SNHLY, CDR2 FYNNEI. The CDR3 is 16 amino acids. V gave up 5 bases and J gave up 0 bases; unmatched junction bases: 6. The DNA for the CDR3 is TGTGCCAGCAGTCCCGGACAGGGAAATAGCAATCAGCCCCAGCATTTT. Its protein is CASSPGQGNSNQPQHF.

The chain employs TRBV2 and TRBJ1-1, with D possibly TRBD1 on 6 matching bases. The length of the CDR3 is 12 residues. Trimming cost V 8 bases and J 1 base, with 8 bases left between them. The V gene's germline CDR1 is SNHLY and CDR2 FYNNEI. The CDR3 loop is CASEDRNTEAFF. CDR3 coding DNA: TGTGCCAGCGAGGACAGGAACACTGAAGCTTTCTTT.

CDR3 DNA: TGCGCCAGCAGTGACCCTTCCAGGCTCTATGGCTACACCTTC. It is translated as CASSDPSRLYGYTF. The rearrangement joins TRBV10-2 to TRBJ1-2; D call uncertain. This CDR3 is 14 amino acids long. Per the germline V gene, CDR1 is WSHSY and CDR2 is SAAADI. V dropped 3 bases and J dropped 4 bases, with 12 bases sitting between them.

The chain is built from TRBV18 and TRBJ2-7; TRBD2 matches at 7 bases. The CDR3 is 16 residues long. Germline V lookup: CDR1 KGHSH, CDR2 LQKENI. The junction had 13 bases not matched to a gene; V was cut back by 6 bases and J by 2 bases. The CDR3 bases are TGTGCCAGCTCGGGGACCGGGACTACTTTCCCCTACGAGCAGTACTTC. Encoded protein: CASSGTGTTFPYEQYF.

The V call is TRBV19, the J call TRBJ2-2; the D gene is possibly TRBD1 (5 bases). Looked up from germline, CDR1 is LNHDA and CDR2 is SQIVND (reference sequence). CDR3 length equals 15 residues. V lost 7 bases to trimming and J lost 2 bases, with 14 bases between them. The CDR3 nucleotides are TGTGCCAGTAAGTCGGCAGGGTCCAACACCGGGGAGCTGTTTTTT. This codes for CASKSAGSNTGELFF.

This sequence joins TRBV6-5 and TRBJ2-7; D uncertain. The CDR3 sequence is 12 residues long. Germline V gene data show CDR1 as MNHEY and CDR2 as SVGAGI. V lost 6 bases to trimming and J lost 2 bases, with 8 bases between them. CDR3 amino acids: CASRLQTYEQYF. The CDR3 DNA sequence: TGTGCCAGCAGGCTACAGACCTACGAGCAGTACTTC.

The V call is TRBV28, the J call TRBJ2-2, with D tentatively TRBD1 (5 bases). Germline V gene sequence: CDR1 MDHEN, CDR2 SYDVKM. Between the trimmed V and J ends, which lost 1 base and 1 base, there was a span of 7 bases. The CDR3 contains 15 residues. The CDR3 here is CASSLYRMNTGELFF. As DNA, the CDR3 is TGTGCCAGCAGTTTATACAGGATGAACACCGGGGAGCTGTTTTTT.

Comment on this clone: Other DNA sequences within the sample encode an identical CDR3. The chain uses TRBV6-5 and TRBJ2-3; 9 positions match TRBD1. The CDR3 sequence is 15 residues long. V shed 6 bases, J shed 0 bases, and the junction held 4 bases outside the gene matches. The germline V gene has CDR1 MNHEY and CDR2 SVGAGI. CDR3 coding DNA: TGTGCCAGCAGCCCGGGGACAGGGAGCACAGATACGCAGTATTTT. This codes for CASSPGTGSTDTQYF.